This TCR beta chain was recovered during a study of blood T cell repertoires in COVID-19. The germline CDR1 and CDR2 sequences are SGHTS and YDEGEE. Trimming took off 2 bases at V and 2 bases at J, with 12 bases between the two ends. The CDR3 has 15 residues. Only in-frame clones appear in the TCRdb table, and some are missing; sequencing was by immunoSEQ multiplex PCR. The table lists approximately 300,000 clones, more than 75% of them singletons. The sample taken for sequencing was peripheral blood. The receptor's source is a woman between 45 and 65 years old with acute or convalescent COVID-19. The V call is TRBV5-8, the J call TRBJ2-3; D is unclear. The CDR3 reads CASSFASTPTDTQYF. The CDR3 DNA reads TGTGCCAGCAGCTTTGCTTCTACTCCCACAGATACGCAGTATTTT.